This T cell receptor beta chain was sequenced during a study of siplizumab effects on memory and regulatory T cells. General study points: Where siplizumab was present, mappable alloreactive CD4+ clones averaged roughly 72% Treg-derived, compared with 25% to 30% in controls. Contribution to the alloresponse seemed major for naive T cells, which also seemed more diverse than memory cells.

Looked up from germline, CDR1 is MGHRA and CDR2 is YSYEKL. V was trimmed by 7 bases and J by 1 base, leaving 10 bases between them. This CDR3 comprises 13 residues. The repertoire was sequenced with immunoSEQ multiplex PCR; TCRdb's copy has only in-frame clones and lacks some. This table holds about 60,000 clones, 75% to 90% found once. Comments on this clone: Its antigen is as yet unknown.

The sequencing input was memory CD4+ T cells sorted from blood. The chain carries TRBV4-1 and TRBJ1-1; the D is unclear. The clonotype was recovered from a human donor in good health. The CDR3 nucleotides are TGCGCCAGCACTCTACCGGGGAACACTGAAGCTTTCTTT. Amino acid sequence: CASTLPGNTEAFF.